This T cell receptor beta chain comes out of a study of T cell responses to AZD1222 COVID-19 vaccine. Notes on the study in general: Clonal diversity was possibly underestimated, and white British individuals and females predominated among donors.

The CDR3 is made up of 13 amino acids. In germline, CDR1 is ENHRY, CDR2 SYGVKD. Trimming removed 2 bases from V and 7 bases from J, with 9 bases in between. Researchers grouped second doses given at about 4 or about 12 weeks into one pool. Data came from immunoSEQ multiplex PCR; TCRdb stores just in-frame clones and leaves some out. This sample has fewer than 200,000 clones, with 80% to 90% found just once. In regard to this clone: What it recognizes is unknown.

This TCR was sampled from an adult who received the AZD1222 COVID-19 vaccine. This sample comprised peripheral blood, obtained 28 days after the second AZD1222 dose. The genes are TRBV10-3 and TRBJ1-5; D might be TRBD1 (5 bases). The CDR3 nucleotides read TGTGCCATCAGTGAGGGGGCCACCCAGCCCCAGCATTTT. Its protein is CAISEGATQPQHF.